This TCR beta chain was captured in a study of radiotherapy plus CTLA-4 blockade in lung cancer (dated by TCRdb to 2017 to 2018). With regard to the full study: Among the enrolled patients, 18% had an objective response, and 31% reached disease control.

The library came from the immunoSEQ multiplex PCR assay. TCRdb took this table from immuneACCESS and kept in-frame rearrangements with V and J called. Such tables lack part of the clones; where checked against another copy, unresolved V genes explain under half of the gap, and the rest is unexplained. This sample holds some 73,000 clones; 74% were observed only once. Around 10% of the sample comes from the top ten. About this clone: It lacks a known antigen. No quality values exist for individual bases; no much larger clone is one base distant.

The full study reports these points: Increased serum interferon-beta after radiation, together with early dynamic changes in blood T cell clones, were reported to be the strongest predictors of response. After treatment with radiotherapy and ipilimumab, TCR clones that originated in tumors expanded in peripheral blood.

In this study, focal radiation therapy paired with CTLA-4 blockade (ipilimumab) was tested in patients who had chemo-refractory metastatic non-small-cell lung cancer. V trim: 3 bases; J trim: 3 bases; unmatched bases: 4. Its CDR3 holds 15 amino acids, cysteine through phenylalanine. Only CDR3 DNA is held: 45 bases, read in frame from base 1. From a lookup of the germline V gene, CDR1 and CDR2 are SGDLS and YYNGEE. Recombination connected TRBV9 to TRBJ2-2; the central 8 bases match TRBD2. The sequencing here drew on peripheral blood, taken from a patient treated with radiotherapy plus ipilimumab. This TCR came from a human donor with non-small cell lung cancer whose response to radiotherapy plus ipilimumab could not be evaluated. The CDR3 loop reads CASSAGLDYTGELFF. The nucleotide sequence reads TGTGCCAGCAGCGCGGGACTAGATTACACCGGGGAGCTGTTTTTT.